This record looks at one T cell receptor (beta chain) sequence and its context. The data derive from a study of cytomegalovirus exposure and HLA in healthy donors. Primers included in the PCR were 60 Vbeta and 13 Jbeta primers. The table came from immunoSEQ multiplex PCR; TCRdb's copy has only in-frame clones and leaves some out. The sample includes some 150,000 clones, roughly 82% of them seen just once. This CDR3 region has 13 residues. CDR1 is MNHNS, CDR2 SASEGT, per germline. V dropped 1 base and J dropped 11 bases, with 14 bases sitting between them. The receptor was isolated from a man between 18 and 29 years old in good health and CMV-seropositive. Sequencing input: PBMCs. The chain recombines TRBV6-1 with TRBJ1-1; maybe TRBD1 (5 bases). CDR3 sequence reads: CASSEGGAIVAFF. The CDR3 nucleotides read TGTGCCAGCAGTGAAGGGGGCGCGATAGTGGCTTTCTTT.